The subject of this entry is one T cell receptor (beta chain). V lost 4 bases, J lost 3 bases, and 13 bases lay in between. The CDR3 extends over 15 amino acids. Per germline, CDR1 SSHAT and CDR2 FNYEAQ (reference sequence). The data were obtained in a study of blood T cell repertoires in COVID-19. Across the whole study: Samples taken during acute and convalescent COVID-19 were collected in the United States, Italy and Spain.

Repertoires were generated with immunoSEQ multiplex PCR, while TCRdb's copy carries only in-frame clones and drops some. This table holds about 190,000 clones, 89% found once. This clonotype was sampled from a man aged 35-49 years with acute or convalescent COVID-19. The genes are TRBV7-7 and TRBJ1-5; D is perhaps TRBD1 (6 bases). The material sequenced was peripheral blood. CDR3 DNA sequence: TGTGCCAGCAGCTACCGCGGACAGCCCAATCAGCCCCAGCATTTT. Its translation: CASSYRGQPNQPQHF.